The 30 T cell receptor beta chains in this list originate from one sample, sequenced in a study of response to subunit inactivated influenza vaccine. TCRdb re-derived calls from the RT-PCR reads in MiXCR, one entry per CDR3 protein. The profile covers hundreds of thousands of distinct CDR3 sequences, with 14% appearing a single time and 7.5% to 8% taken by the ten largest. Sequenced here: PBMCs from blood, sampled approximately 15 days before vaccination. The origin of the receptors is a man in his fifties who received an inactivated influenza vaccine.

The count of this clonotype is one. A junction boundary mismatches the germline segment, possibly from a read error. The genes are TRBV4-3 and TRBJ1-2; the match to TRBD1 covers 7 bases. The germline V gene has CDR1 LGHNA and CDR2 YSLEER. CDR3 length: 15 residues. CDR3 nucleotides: TGCACCAGCAGCCAAGATCAGGGACAGCATTATGGCTACACCTTC. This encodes CTSSQDQGQHYGYTF.

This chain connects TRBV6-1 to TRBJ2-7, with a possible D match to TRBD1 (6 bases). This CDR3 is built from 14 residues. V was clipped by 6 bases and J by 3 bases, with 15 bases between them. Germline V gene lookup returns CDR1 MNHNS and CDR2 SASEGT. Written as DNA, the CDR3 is TGTGCCAGCAGCTCCGGGACATTAGGCTACGAGCAGTACTTC. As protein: CASSSGTLGYEQYF.

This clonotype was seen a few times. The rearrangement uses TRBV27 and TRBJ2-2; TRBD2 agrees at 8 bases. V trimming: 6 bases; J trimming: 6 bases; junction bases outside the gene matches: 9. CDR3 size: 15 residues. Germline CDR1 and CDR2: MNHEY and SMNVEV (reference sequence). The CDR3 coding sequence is TGTGCCAGCAGACTCGGGACTAGTGGTGCCGGGGAGCTGTTTTTT. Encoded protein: CASRLGTSGAGELFF.

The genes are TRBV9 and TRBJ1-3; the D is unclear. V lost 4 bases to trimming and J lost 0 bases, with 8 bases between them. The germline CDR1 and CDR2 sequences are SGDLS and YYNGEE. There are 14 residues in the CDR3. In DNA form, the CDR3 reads TGTGCCAGCAGCAGCGCCGTCTCTGGAAACACCATATATTTT. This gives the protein CASSSAVSGNTIYF. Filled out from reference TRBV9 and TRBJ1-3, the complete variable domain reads DSGVTQTPKHLITATGQRVTLRCSPRSGDLSVYWYQQSLDQGLQFLIQYYNGEERAKGNILERFSAQQFPDLHSELNLSSLELGDSALYFCASSSAVSGNTIYFGEGSWLTVV.

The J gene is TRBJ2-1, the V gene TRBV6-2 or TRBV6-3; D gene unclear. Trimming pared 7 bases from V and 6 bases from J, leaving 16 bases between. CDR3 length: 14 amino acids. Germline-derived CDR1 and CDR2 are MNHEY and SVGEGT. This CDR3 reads CASIRAGPFNEQFF. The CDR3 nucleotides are TGTGCCAGCATTCGGGCAGGCCCATTCAATGAGCAGTTCTTC.

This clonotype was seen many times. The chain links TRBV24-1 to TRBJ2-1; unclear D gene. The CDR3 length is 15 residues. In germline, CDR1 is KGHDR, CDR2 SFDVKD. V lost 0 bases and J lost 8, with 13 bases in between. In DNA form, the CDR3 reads TGTGCCACCAGTGATTTGCGTTCTAGTATGGATGAGCAGTTCTTC. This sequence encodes CATSDLRSSMDEQFF.

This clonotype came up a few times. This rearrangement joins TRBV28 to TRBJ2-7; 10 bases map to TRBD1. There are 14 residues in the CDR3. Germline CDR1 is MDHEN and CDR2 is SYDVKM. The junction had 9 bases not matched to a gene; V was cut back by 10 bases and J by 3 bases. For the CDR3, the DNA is TGTGCCACTTACAATCGGGACAGGGGCTACGAGCAGTACTTC. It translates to CATYNRDRGYEQYF.

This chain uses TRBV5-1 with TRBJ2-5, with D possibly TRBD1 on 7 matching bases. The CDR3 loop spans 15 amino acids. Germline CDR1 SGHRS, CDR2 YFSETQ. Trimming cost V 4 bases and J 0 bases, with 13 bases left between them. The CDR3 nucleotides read TGCGCCAGCAGCGGCGGGACAGCGTACCAAGAGACCCAGTACTTC. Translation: CASSGGTAYQETQYF.

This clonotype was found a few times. The DNA for the CDR3 is TGCAGTGCTCTCTACGCGGGGGGCACAGATACGCAGTATTTT. It codes for CSALYAGGTDTQYF. The J gene is TRBJ2-3, the V gene TRBV20-1; 7 positions agree with TRBD2. The CDR3 sequence is 14 residues long. Germline V gene sequence: CDR1 DFQATT, CDR2 SNEGSKA (reference sequence). V shed 5 bases and J 1 base; nucleotides not matched to a gene: 6.

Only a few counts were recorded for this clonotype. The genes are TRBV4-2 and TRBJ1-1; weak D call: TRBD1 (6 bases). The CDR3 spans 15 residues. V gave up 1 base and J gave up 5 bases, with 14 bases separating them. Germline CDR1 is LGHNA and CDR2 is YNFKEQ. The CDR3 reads CASSQGDTPGTEAFF. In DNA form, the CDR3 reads TGTGCCAGCAGCCAAGGGGACACGCCGGGGACTGAAGCTTTCTTT.

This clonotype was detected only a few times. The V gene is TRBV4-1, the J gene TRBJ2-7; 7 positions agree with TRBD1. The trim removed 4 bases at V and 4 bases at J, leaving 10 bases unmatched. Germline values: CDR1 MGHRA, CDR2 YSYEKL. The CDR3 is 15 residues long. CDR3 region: CASSPFDRVEYEQYF. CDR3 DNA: TGCGCCAGCAGCCCATTCGACAGGGTAGAGTACGAGCAGTACTTC.

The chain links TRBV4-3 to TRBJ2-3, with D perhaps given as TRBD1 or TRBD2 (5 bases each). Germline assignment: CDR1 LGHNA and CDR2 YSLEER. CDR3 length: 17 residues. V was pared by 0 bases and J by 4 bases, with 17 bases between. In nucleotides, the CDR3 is TGCGCCAGCAGCCAAGATCTTCCGGGGCGGTCGGCAGATACGCAGTATTTT. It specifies CASSQDLPGRSADTQYF.

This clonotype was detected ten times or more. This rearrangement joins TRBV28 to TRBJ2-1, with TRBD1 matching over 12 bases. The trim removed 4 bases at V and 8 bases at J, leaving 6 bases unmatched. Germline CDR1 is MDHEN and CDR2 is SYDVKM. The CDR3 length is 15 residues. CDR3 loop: CASSSGTGGRDEQFF. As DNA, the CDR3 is TGTGCCAGCAGTTCGGGGACAGGGGGCAGGGATGAGCAGTTCTTC. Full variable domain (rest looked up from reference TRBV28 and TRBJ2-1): DVKVTQSSRYLVKRTGEKVFLECVQDMDHENMFWYRQDPGLGLRLIYFSYDVKMKEKGDIPEGYSVSREKKERFSLILESASTNQTSMYLCASSSGTGGRDEQFFGPGTRLTVL.

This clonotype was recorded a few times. CDR3 sequence (DNA): TGCAGTGCTCCTCGACCCCAATCCTACGAGCAGTACTTC. As protein: CSAPRPQSYEQYF. The J gene is TRBJ2-7, the V gene TRBV20-1; no clear D. This CDR3 is 13 amino acids long. V was trimmed by 5 bases and J by 1 base, leaving 12 bases between them. Germline values: CDR1 DFQATT, CDR2 SNEGSKA (reference sequence).

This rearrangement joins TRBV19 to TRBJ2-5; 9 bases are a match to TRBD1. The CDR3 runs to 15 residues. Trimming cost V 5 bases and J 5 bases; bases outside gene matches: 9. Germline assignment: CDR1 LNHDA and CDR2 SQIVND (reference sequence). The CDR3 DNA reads TGTGCCAGTAGTGCTTGGACAGGGGAGGCGGAGACCCAGTACTTC. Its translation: CASSAWTGEAETQYF.

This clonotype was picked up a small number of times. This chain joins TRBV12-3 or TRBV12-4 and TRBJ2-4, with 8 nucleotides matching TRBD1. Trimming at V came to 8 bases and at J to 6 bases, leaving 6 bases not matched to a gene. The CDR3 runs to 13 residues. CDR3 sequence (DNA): TGTGCCAGCGCTTCAGGGGGCGGAAACATTCAGTACTTC. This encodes CASASGGGNIQYF.

The CDR3 DNA reads as TGCGCCAGCAGCCAAGATAGGGACAGGGGCTGGCCCCAGCATTTT. It is translated as CASSQDRDRGWPQHF. The genes are TRBV4-1 and TRBJ1-5, with 10 bases aligning to TRBD1. Trimming cost V 0 bases and J 9 bases; bases outside gene matches: 5. Germline V CDR1 and CDR2: MGHRA, YSYEKL. CDR3 length equals 15 residues.

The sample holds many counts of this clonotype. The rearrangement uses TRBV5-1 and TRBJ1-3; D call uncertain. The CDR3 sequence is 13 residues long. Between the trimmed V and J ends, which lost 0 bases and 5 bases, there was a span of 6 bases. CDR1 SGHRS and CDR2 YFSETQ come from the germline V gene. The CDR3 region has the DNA TGCGCCAGCAGCTTGGATGGTCGAAACACCATATATTTT. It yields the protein CASSLDGRNTIYF.

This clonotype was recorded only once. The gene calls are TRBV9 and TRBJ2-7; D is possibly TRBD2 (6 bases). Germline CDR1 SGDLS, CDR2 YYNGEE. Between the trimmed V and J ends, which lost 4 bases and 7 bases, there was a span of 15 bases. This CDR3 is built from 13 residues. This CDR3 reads CASSSGDSMEQYF. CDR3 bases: TGTGCCAGCAGCTCGGGGGACTCCATGGAGCAGTACTTC.

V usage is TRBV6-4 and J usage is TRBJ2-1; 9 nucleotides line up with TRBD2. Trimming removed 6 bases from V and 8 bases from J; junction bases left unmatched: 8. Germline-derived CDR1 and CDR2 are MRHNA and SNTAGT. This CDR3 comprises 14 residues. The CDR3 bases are TGTGCCAGCAGCTCCGGCGGGGGGGCCGATGAGCAGTTCTTC. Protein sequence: CASSSGGGADEQFF.

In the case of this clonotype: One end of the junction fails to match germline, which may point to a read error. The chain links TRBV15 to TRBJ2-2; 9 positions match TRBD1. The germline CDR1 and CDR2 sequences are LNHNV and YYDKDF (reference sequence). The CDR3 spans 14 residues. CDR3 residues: CATSRTGGTAELFF. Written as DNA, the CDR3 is TGTGCCACCAGCAGAACAGGGGGCACCGCGGAGCTGTTTTTT.

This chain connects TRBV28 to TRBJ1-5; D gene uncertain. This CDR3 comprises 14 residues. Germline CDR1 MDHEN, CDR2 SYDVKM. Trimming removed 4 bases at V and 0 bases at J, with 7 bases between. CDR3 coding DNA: TGTGCCAGCAGTTCTCCTGTTAGCAATCAGCCCCAGCATTTT. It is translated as CASSSPVSNQPQHF.

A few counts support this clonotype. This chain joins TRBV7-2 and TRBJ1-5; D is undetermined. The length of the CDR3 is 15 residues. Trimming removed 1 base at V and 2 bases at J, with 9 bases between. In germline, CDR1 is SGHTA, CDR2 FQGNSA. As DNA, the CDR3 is TGTGCCAGCAGCTTAGTGACGTCAGGCAATCAGCCCCAGCATTTT. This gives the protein CASSLVTSGNQPQHF.

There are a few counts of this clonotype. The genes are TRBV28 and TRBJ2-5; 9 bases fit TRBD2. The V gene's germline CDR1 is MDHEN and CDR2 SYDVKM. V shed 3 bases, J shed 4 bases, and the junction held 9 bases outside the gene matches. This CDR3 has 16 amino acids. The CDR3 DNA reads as TGTGCCAGCAGTTTTTTCGGGCAGCGGGGGGTAGAGACCCAGTACTTC. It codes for CASSFFGQRGVETQYF. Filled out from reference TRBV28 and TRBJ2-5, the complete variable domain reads DVKVTQSSRYLVKRTGEKVFLECVQDMDHENMFWYRQDPGLGLRLIYFSYDVKMKEKGDIPEGYSVSREKKERFSLILESASTNQTSMYLCASSFFGQRGVETQYFGPGTRLLVL.

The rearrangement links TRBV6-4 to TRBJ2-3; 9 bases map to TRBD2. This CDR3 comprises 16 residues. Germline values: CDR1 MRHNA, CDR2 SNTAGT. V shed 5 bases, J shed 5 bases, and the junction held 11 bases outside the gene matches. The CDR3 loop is CASSLWAGGSGDTQYF. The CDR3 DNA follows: TGTGCCAGCAGTCTCTGGGCGGGAGGGTCCGGAGATACGCAGTATTTT.

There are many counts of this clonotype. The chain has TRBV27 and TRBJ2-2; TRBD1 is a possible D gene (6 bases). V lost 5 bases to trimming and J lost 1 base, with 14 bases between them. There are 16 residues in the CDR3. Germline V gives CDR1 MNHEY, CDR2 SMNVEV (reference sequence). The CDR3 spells CASSPIGGQNTGELFF. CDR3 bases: TGTGCCAGCAGTCCTATAGGGGGACAGAACACCGGGGAGCTGTTTTTT.

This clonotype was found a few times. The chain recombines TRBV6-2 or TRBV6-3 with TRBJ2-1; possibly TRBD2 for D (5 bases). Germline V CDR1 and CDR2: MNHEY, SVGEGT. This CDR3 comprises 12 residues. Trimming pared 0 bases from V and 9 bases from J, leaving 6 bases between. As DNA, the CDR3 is TGTGCCAGCAGTTACTCCCGGGGTGAGCAGTTCTTC. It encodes CASSYSRGEQFF.

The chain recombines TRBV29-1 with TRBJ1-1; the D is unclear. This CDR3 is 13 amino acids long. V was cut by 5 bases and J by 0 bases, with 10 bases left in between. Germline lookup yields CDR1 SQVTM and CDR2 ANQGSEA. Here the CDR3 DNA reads TGCAGCGTTTCGGGCAGGTTGAACACTGAAGCTTTCTTT. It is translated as CSVSGRLNTEAFF.

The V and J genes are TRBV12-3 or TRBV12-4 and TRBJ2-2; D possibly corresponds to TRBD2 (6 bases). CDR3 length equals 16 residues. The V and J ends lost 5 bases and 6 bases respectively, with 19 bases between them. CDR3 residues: CASSPLSTRDPGELFF. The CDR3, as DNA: TGTGCCAGCAGTCCCTTGTCGACTAGGGATCCCGGGGAGCTGTTTTTT.

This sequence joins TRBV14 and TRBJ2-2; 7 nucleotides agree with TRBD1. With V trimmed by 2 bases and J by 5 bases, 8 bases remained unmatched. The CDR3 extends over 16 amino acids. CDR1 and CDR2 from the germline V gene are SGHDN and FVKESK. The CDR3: CASSQLTGQITGELFF. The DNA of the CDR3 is TGTGCCAGCAGCCAATTGACAGGGCAGATTACCGGGGAGCTGTTTTTT.